The source of this T cell receptor beta chain is a study of CD8 T cells in ankylosing spondylitis. General study findings and limits: Ankylosing spondylitis blood appeared to carry a characteristic TCR beta motif of under ten highly homologous variants.

TCRdb called the 5' RACE reads again in MiXCR, with one record for every CDR3 protein. The profile shows approximately 540,000 distinct CDR3 sequences, about 13% of them singletons. This clonotype was detected only a few times. The antigen is not known. The CDR3 consists of 14 residues. Trimming stripped 1 base from V and 3 bases from J, with 7 bases between. The sequence came from a male donor with ankylosing spondylitis. The V gene is TRBV12-3 or TRBV12-4, the J gene TRBJ1-3; D ambiguous. Source material: blood, either unsorted or a sorted T cell fraction (not recorded which). This CDR3 reads CASSLGAYGNTIYF. CDR3 coding DNA: TGTGCCAGCAGTTTAGGGGCTTATGGAAACACCATATATTTT.